The subject of this entry is one T cell receptor beta chain. The clone's antigen remains unknown. Per-base qualities were not stored, and no clone one base away is much larger. Library method: the immunoSEQ multiplex PCR assay. For the multiplex PCR, a mixture combining 60 forward primers for TCR Vbeta segments and 13 reverse primers for TCR Jbeta segments was used. Amplification of the CDR3 region of rearranged TCR beta genes was performed with a multiplex PCR assay on genomic DNA. Amplified TCR beta libraries were sequenced as 87-base-pair reads on the Illumina HiSeq System. As for the authors' bioinformatics: In a later analysis, 70 million to 95 million unique TCR beta chains were counted across the approximately 640 repertoires, and approximately 9.9 million of these chains were shared by at least two donors. Raw reads were error-corrected and collapsed into unique sequences by a nearest-neighbor algorithm in which closely related sequences were merged to remove PCR and sequencing errors. CDR3 sequences were aligned to IMGT reference sequences to assign V, D and J gene segments. For a sequence to be retained, a match of at least six nucleotides to both a V gene segment and a J gene segment was required. A rearrangement was called productive if the CDR3 had no stop codons and remained in frame with V and J, and every other rearrangement was called non-productive. CDR3 was defined according to IMGT convention as the region running from the second conserved V-encoded cysteine to the conserved J-encoded phenylalanine. The earlier analysis of some 550 of the donors excluded any sequence lacking an unambiguous match to a single V gene segment. An earlier analysis of fewer than 650 of the donors classified V segments as functional when productive rearrangements were above 56.7% and as segregating when the standard deviation between donors was above 5%. A statistical classification framework was built for diagnosing cytomegalovirus status from the catalog of TCR beta chain sequences. V and J gene assignment, in a later analysis, came from comparing TCR nucleotide sequences with IMGT/GENE-DB human TR gene sequences. A later analysis assigned CDR3 sequences and most-parsimonious VDJ recombination scenarios with the TCRdist pipeline. A later analysis defined each TCR beta chain by its CDR3 amino acid sequence plus V-gene family, and excluded reads lacking a unique V-gene family. To address suspected cross-contamination and a sequencing artifact, a later analysis removed 550 to 750 highly shared, low-generation-probability nucleotide sequences. A later analysis calculated a clonal expansion index for each public chain from normalized within-repertoire ranks of inferred template counts. In a later analysis, generation probabilities were computed using a VDJ recombination model fitted to out-of-frame rearrangements, and the results were checked against IGoR. A later analysis scored TCR-TCR, TCR-HLA and TCR-CMV co-occurrence with hypergeometric tests, applying a repertoire-size bias correction to TCR pairs. To estimate false discovery rates, a later analysis permuted the HLA or CMV assignments 20 times. In a later analysis, co-occurring TCRs were grouped using DBSCAN, and TCRdist sequence similarity was added for clustering within HLA-allele-positive subsets. Co-occurrence clustering excluded repertoires with fewer than 30,000 or more than 120,000 public chains, plus five with anomalous nucleotide sharing. Drawn from immuneACCESS, this table holds only the in-frame rearrangements with V and J called that TCRdb kept. Clones are partly lost; checked studies trace under half to an unresolved V gene and leave the rest unexplained. For V, J and clone size, that table is used; D and trimming come from the DNA. The sample data list approximately 140,000 clones, and roughly 86% of these were observed just once. About 3.2% of the sample comes from the top ten.

In total, approximately 690 healthy bone marrow donors made up the cohort. At the time of sampling, every cohort member was nominally healthy, though immune exposures that went unrecorded were likely present. The donor was CMV seropositive and belonged to the group of 250 to 350 seropositive cohort members. Every donor gave a peripheral blood sample, and the peripheral blood mononuclear cells from that sample were used for TCR beta sequencing. Genomic DNA was extracted from the blood cell samples with the Qiagen DNeasy Blood Extraction Kit. V lost 5 bases and J lost 7 bases, and the count of bases not matched to a germline gene is 10. From a lookup of the germline V gene, CDR1 and CDR2 are MDHEN and SYDVKM. The CDR3, cysteine through phenylalanine, is 14 amino acids long. Of all the DNA, just the CDR3 is kept, 42 bases in frame from base 1. The sample is drawn from a study of cytomegalovirus exposure and HLA in healthy donors (dated by TCRdb to 2017 to 2019). For the wider study: An earlier analysis of several hundred of the donors reported 250 to 300 Gb of sequence data and 117 million unique TCR beta sequences obtained from around 190 million T cells. In an earlier analysis of roughly 580 of the donors, high-throughput TCR beta sequencing was used to judge whether each TCR beta V gene segment behaved as functional or pseudogenic. The study used immunosequencing to profile the T cell repertoires of approximately 630 subjects and linked those repertoires to cytomegalovirus serostatus. The genetic ancestry cluster associated with self-reported Caucasian donors included roughly four fifths of the roughly 400 genotyped donors. Donor age, sex, ethnicity and CMV serostatus were collected together with the repertoire data. Among a few hundred genotyped donors of the cohort, an average of about 240,000 unique TCR beta nucleotide sequences were sequenced per donor, around 20% of them non-productive. Rather than drawing on any new phenotypic data, the later analysis identified candidate immune exposures from TCR beta sequences and the way those sequences occurred across donors. An early release covering approximately 600 HLA-typed donors comprised 250 to 350 gigabases of sequencing data and 85 million to 100 million unique TCR sequences. All discovery cohort repertoires had been generated on a single sequencing platform. Besides the first cohort of some 670 subjects, a separate validation cohort made up of 90 to 150 different subjects was used. The study was designed to test whether signatures of past pathogen exposure could be identified by cataloging public T cell receptors. The number of typed donors differed by locus: about 620-640 for A, B, C, DRB1 and DQB1; 522 for DQA1; 600 to 610 for DPA1; and about 450 for DPB1. A later analysis re-examined previously published TCR beta repertoires from more than 550 donors and added high-resolution HLA genotyping to investigate patterns of TCR occurrence. Both class I and class II loci were covered by HLA typing, at four-digit resolution. To predict cytomegalovirus infection status, the study combined high-throughput TCR immunosequencing, statistical association of individual TCRs with disease status, and machine learning. Genome-wide SNP genotypes for about 65% of the roughly 700 donors were used in a later genetic analysis, which treated that subset as a discovery cohort. Because of strong linkage in the cohort, roughly five DR-DQ haplotypes were treated as single units for association and clustering.

Overall study results and their limits: A further reported finding was that TCR beta sequences accurately predicted the HLA-A and HLA-B alleles for most subjects in the first cohort. Strong co-occurrence of HLA alleles, especially DR and DQ, made assigning TCR associations to individual alleles difficult. In a later analysis, some 17,000 TCR beta sequences were associated with specific HLA alleles at a false discovery rate of 0.05. Roughly 15 rarely observed V segments, including chromosome 9 orphons, were excluded from the earlier analysis of a few hundred of the donors because counts were too low. Roughly uniform sequencing depth across donors was assumed in presence/absence analyses, although this assumption may not hold. A group of highly shared sequence variants was considered likely to be a technical artifact of the sequencing pipeline. In a later genetic analysis, fewer N-insertions in productive TCRs were reported among donors in an Asian-associated ancestry cluster than the roughly 670-donor mean. A later analysis found that HLA-associated TCR beta chains were more clonally expanded and had lower generation probabilities than equally common non-associated chains. Because HLA typing was missing for some donors at each locus, association tests included only the typed subset. In vitro tests confirmed that a few of the cytomegalovirus-associated TCR beta chains recognize cytomegalovirus antigens. According to a later analysis, parvovirus B19, influenza, CMV and Epstein-Barr virus appeared linked to several top co-occurrence clusters. An association between a missense DCLRE1C variant and V-gene and J-gene trimming of TCR beta chains was found in a later genetic analysis and replicated in an independent cohort. In an earlier analysis of roughly 560 of the donors, most TCR beta V segments were observed in productive rearrangements about 90% or about 30% of the time, broadly matching IMGT annotations. For the cohort, immune exposure information was limited to CMV serostatus. Most CMV-associated TCR beta chains appeared to be HLA-restricted in a later analysis, and the HLA associations seemed to be driven largely by CMV exposure. In both the original and validation cohorts, the classifier was reported to diagnose cytomegalovirus status with high specificity and sensitivity. It was suggested by the authors that the approach could potentially be generalized to other disease states and immunological phenotypes. In a later analysis, TCR association rates were found to vary across HLA loci, with the most associated TCRs seen for DRB1 alleles and the fewest for HLA-C alleles. Most TCR sequences were seen in very few donors, while some public TCRs were found in many individuals. Because the 87-base-pair reads could not distinguish some IMGT-functional V segments, including TRBV6-2 and TRBV6-3, those segments were excluded. The cohort was sequenced for TCR beta chains only, and without alpha or paired-chain data the features that could be detected were limited. The study gave a list of some 150 TCR beta chains associated with cytomegalovirus. Correlated functional status among segregating V segments might reflect linkage disequilibrium, but an unknown experimental factor could not be ruled out.

Sequencing input: PBMCs. This receptor was taken from a man aged 18 to 35 in good health and CMV-seropositive. Recombination connected TRBV28 to TRBJ2-5, and TRBD2 aligns with 7 junction nucleotides. The sequence in DNA is TGTGCCAGCAGTAGTACCGTAGGGAGGGGGACCCAGTACTTC. The resulting protein is CASSSTVGRGTQYF. Joined to the reference TRBV28 and TRBJ2-5 proteins, this CDR3 gives the full variable domain: DVKVTQSSRYLVKRTGEKVFLECVQDMDHENMFWYRQDPGLGLRLIYFSYDVKMKEKGDIPEGYSVSREKKERFSLILESASTNQTSMYLCASSSTVGRGTQYFGPGTRLLVL.